This T cell receptor beta chain is drawn from a study of T cell responses to AZD1222 COVID-19 vaccine. Trimming cost V 5 bases and J 7 bases, with 14 bases left between them. CDR3 length equals 13 residues. Profiling relied on immunoSEQ multiplex PCR, and the TCRdb table lists in-frame clones only, not all of them. This sample has 100,000 to 120,000 clones, with around 93% found just once. The TCR sequence derives from an adult in good health. The chain couples TRBV12-3 or TRBV12-4 to TRBJ1-1; possibly TRBD1 for D (6 bases). The material sequenced was peripheral blood, taken on day 0 of AZD1222 vaccination. The CDR3: CASSLPGHREAFF. DNA for the CDR3: TGTGCCAGCAGTCTCCCGGGACACCGTGAAGCTTTCTTT.